Given below is one T cell receptor beta chain in context. This sample is part of a study of blood T cell repertoires in COVID-19. CDR3 size: 15 residues. The germline V gene encodes CDR1 MNHEY and CDR2 SVGEGT. Trimming cost V 0 bases and J 7 bases, with 10 bases left between them. Authors' data handling: Amplification with reference gene primers provided the estimates of nucleated cell counts. Assay: immunoSEQ multiplex PCR; the TCRdb copy retains only in-frame clones and omits some. The V and J calls and clone size were taken over from that table, and D and trimming were inferred from the DNA. The sample yields about 180,000 clones, nearly 90% seen once.

This sequence was found in a man younger than 35 who had recovered from COVID-19. The rearrangement links TRBV6-2 or TRBV6-3 to TRBJ1-6; possible D gene TRBD1, 6 bases. The specimen sequenced was peripheral blood. The CDR3 region has the DNA TGTGCCAGCAGTTACTCGGGCAGGGGCAATTCACCCCTCCACTTT. It is translated as CASSYSGRGNSPLHF.